The present entry profiles one T cell receptor (beta chain) with its context. The antigen is undetermined. Patients with Susac syndrome fulfilled recently defined diagnostic criteria for definite or probable disease. RNA in amounts of about 0.5 to 1 ug was reverse transcribed with random hexamers. TCRdb fed the immunoSEQ multiplex PCR reads into MiXCR, producing one record per CDR3 protein. The sample has 120,000 or so distinct CDR3 sequences; just under 95% are singletons. The source of the sample is a study of CD8 T cells in Susac syndrome. Study-level background: When blood was drawn, patients with Susac syndrome were on intravenous immunoglobulin alone, on corticosteroids, or therapy-naive. Whole-study findings and limits: Total CD8+ and CD8+ TEMRA repertoires contained 15 to 20 and five Susac-specific public clones, respectively.

CDR3 length: 18 residues. V shed 4 bases and J shed 3 bases, with 23 bases lying between them. CDR1 SGDLS and CDR2 YYNGEE come from the germline V gene. The J gene is TRBJ2-1, the V gene TRBV9; possible D gene TRBD2, 5 bases. Sequenced: CD8+ T cells from PBMCs. The source of this sequence is a human donor with Susac syndrome. The chain's CDR3 is CASSPGVSPGESYNEQFF. CDR3 in DNA: TGTGCCAGCAGCCCCGGGGTCAGCCCCGGGGAGAGCTACAATGAGCAGTTCTTC. Together with reference TRBV9 and TRBJ2-1, the CDR3 gives the full variable domain: DSGVTQTPKHLITATGQRVTLRCSPRSGDLSVYWYQQSLDQGLQFLIQYYNGEERAKGNILERFSAQQFPDLHSELNLSSLELGDSALYFCASSPGVSPGESYNEQFFGPGTRLTVL.